The T cell receptor beta chain under discussion was sequenced for a study of neurological immune-mediated disorders. Points from the study as a whole: Sharing of CDR3 amino acid sequences among expanded clones across subjects was absent, suggesting private repertoires in all groups. HTLV-1-associated myelopathy had the most TCR clonal expansion, whereas multiple sclerosis had the least (lower than in healthy controls). One related-CDR3 cluster, found by phylogenetic grouping, held repertoires of 18 of 34 multiple sclerosis patients and is a possible signature.

The authors made cDNA by 5'RACE with 10-nucleotide random UMIs. TCRdb re-derived calls from the 5' RACE reads in MiXCR, one entry per CDR3 protein. This sample has about 20,000 distinct CDR3 sequences, with around 2.5% found just once. Trimming took off 0 bases at V and 6 bases at J, with 17 bases between the two ends. The CDR3 spans 16 residues. Germline lookup yields CDR1 SGHRS and CDR2 YFSETQ. This clonotype showed up many times. Its matching antigen is unknown. The source material was PBMCs. This receptor was taken from a woman in her late teens or twenties with multiple sclerosis. The chain joins TRBV5-1 to TRBJ2-3; D is possibly TRBD1 (5 bases). CDR3 region: CASSLGGLRSLDTQYF. The CDR3 DNA follows: TGCGCCAGCAGCTTGGGGGGCCTAAGGTCTTTGGATACGCAGTATTTT.